These 5 T cell receptor beta chains were sequenced from one sample in a study of T-cell reconstitution after alpha-beta-depleted transplantation in children. The TCRbeta library incorporated unique molecular identifiers. TCRdb re-analysed the PCR reads in MiXCR, keeping a single row per CDR3 protein. The sample carries around 200,000 distinct CDR3 sequences, roughly a sixth recorded once. Here the sequenced sample was PBMCs, mostly from graft donor cells, taken 360 days after TCRalphabeta/CD19-depleted stem cell transplant. Receptors were obtained from a male patient aged 2 to 9 who had a stem cell transplant for acute lymphoblastic leukemia, so the T cells may come from the graft donor.

This rearrangement joins TRBV9 to TRBJ2-2, with 8 bases aligning to TRBD2. V dropped 0 bases and J dropped 4; count of bases not matched to a gene: 2. CDR1 is SGDLS and CDR2 is YYNGEE in the germline V gene. This CDR3 is 15 amino acids long. The CDR3 is CASSVEGLGTGELFF. The CDR3 DNA is TGTGCCAGCAGCGTAGAGGGACTAGGCACCGGGGAGCTGTTTTTT.

This clonotype was recorded at least ten times. The gene calls are TRBV13 and TRBJ2-2; D call uncertain. Germline V CDR1 and CDR2: PRHDT, FYEKMQ (reference sequence). Trimming left V 3 bases short and J 6 bases short, with 8 bases between. CDR3 length: 13 amino acids. This CDR3 is CASSFGSSGELFF. CDR3 sequence (DNA): TGTGCCAGCAGCTTTGGGTCTTCCGGGGAGCTGTTTTTT.

This clonotype has more than one count but fewer than ten. V usage is TRBV5-1 and J usage is TRBJ1-3; D is unclear. Germline V gives CDR1 SGHRS, CDR2 YFSETQ. CDR3 length: 14 residues. V shed 5 bases and J shed 0 bases, with 9 bases lying between them. DNA for the CDR3: TGCGCCAGCAGGATCAACTTCTCTGGAAACACCATATATTTT. It yields the protein CASRINFSGNTIYF.

This chain links TRBV5-6 with TRBJ2-5; D is possibly TRBD1 (6 bases). The V and J ends lost 5 bases and 3 bases respectively, with 14 bases between them. The CDR3 is made up of 14 amino acids. The germline CDR1 and CDR2 sequences are SGHDT and YYEEEE. The CDR3 DNA reads as TGTGCCAGCAGTTCCGGGACACCTGAAGAGACCCAGTACTTC. Translated: CASSSGTPEETQYF.

Many counts were recorded for this clonotype. The chain employs TRBV19 and TRBJ1-1; D is possibly TRBD1 (6 bases). Germline V gene sequence: CDR1 LNHDA, CDR2 SQIVND (reference sequence). CDR3 size: 15 residues. V lost 6 bases, J lost 1 base, and 15 bases lay in between. Written as DNA, the CDR3 is TGTGCCAGTAGACCGGGACACTCCTCGAACACTGAAGCTTTCTTT. It specifies CASRPGHSSNTEAFF.